This T cell receptor beta chain was retrieved from a study of PD-L1 blockade in urothelial cancer. At the level of the study: Study patients had been treated with 0 to 3 previous chemotherapy regimens. Samples of blood were analyzed 3 weeks (second dose) and 6 weeks after treatment start. Regarding the study as a whole: In blood at 3 weeks, tumor-associated clones expanded more among patients with durable benefit.

For this clone: What it recognizes is unknown.

Sequencing was performed with immunoSEQ multiplex PCR; in TCRdb, only in-frame clones are kept and a portion is missing. The repertoire holds about 43,000 clones, with around 82% as singletons. This sample's time point: peripheral blood 6 weeks after treatment start. This CDR3 contains 19 residues. The V segment lost 0 bases and the J segment 0 bases; nucleotides outside the gene matches: 11. The germline gives CDR1 SGHRS, CDR2 YFSETQ. This specimen was PBMCs, taken around atezolizumab (anti-PD-L1) treatment. The chain combines TRBV5-1 with TRBJ1-4; 7 positions agree with TRBD1. This TCR came from a man between 60 and 70 years old with urothelial cancer. CDR3 amino acids: CASSLAARTGSATNEKLFF. The CDR3 nucleotides are TGCGCCAGCAGCTTGGCCGCGAGGACAGGCTCTGCAACTAATGAAAAACTGTTTTTT.